This T cell receptor beta chain is drawn from a study of T cells in Graves' hyperthyroidism and ophthalmopathy. Study-wide findings and caveats: Clonotypes that were expanded in thyroid above 0.001 mostly appeared in blood too.

Template material for amplifying TCR beta CDR3 regions consisted of RNA transcripts. The TCR CDR3 was amplified in a first-round RT-PCR using the HTBI primer set. TCRdb processed the multiplex PCR reads anew with MiXCR; each CDR3 protein has one entry. The sample records a few hundred thousand distinct CDR3 sequences, under 20% being singletons. This clonotype was picked up many times. Its antigen is unidentified. Ophthalmopathy in the patients scored at least 3 on Clinical Activity Score and at least 4 on NOSPECS grade, lasting under 3 months. CDR3 length: 13 residues. V was clipped by 7 bases and J by 3 bases; unmatched bases: 5. Germline V gene sequence: CDR1 SQVTM, CDR2 ANQGSEA.

J is TRBJ2-1 and V is TRBV29-1; 8 bases match TRBD2. This TCR was recovered from a woman aged 18-35 years with Graves' ophthalmopathy. Input material: blood. As DNA, the CDR3 is TGCAGCGGATACCTAGCGGGCTACAATGAGCAGTTCTTC. It is translated as CSGYLAGYNEQFF.